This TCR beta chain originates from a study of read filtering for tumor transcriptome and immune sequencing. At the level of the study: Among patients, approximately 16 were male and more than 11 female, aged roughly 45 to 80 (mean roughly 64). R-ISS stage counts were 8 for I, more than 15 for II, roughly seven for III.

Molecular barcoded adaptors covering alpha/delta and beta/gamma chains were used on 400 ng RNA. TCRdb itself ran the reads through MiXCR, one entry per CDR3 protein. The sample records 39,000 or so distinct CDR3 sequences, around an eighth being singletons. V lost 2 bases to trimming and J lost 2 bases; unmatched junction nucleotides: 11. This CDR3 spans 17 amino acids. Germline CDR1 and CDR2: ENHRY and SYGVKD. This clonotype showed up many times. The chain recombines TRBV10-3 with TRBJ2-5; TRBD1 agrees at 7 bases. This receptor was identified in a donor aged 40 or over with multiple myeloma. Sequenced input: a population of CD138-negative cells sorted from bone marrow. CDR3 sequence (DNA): TGTGCCATCAGTGAGCCTTCATACGGGACAGATCAAGAGACCCAGTACTTC. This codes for CAISEPSYGTDQETQYF.